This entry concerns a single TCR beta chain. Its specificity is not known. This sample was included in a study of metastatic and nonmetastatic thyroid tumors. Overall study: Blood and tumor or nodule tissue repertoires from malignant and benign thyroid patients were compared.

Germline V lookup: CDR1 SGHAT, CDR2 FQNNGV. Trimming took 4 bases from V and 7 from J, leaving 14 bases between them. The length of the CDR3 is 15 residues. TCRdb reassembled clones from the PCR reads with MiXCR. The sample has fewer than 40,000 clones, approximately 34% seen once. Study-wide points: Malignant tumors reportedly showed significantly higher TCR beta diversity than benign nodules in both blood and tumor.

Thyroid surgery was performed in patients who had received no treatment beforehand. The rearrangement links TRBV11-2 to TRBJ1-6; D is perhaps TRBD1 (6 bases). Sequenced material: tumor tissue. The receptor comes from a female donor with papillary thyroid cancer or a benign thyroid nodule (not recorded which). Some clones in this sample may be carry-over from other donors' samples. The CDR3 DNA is TGTGCCAGCAGCTCCGTCACAGGGAGGAATTCACCCCTCCACTTT. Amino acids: CASSSVTGRNSPLHF.